Described below is a single TCR beta chain sequence and its context. The antigen is not known. Germline values: CDR1 SGHNT, CDR2 YYREEE (reference sequence). V lost 0 bases to trimming and J lost 3 bases, with 7 bases between them. This CDR3 is 13 amino acids long. The data belong to a study of T cell responses to AZD1222 COVID-19 vaccine. The study, taken as a whole, reports: A reported finding is that nearly half of spike-specific TCRs target unmutated variant regions. Clonal diversity was possibly underestimated, and the donors were mostly white British, with more females.

The method was immunoSEQ multiplex PCR; TCRdb's version includes in-frame clones alone and lacks a portion of them. The top ten hold about 7% of the sample, which has some 120,000 clones, around nine tenths seen once. This receptor was taken from an adult in good health. Sequencing used peripheral blood, obtained on day 0 of AZD1222 vaccination. This chain uses TRBV5-4 with TRBJ2-7, with TRBD2 as a possible D gene (5 bases). This chain's CDR3 is CASSLDGNYEQYF. The CDR3 coding sequence is TGTGCCAGCAGCTTGGACGGGAACTACGAGCAGTACTTC.